The T cell receptor (beta chain) under discussion was sequenced for a study of radiotherapy plus CTLA-4 blockade in lung cancer. Notes on the study in general: There was expansion of tumor-derived TCR clones in blood after radiotherapy plus ipilimumab.

Assay used: immunoSEQ multiplex PCR; TCRdb lists only in-frame clones, some missing. The table includes roughly 70,000 clones, roughly 91% detected once. The CDR3 runs to 15 residues. Germline trimming cut 1 base from V and 5 bases from J; bases unmatched to any gene: 3. Germline V gives CDR1 MDHEN, CDR2 SYDVKM. This clone was detected only a few times. Its antigen remains unknown. This TCR came from a human donor with non-small cell lung cancer that progressed on radiotherapy plus ipilimumab. The chain couples TRBV28 to TRBJ1-5; 9 bases line up with TRBD1. This material consisted of peripheral blood, taken from a patient treated with radiotherapy plus ipilimumab. The CDR3 loop reads CASSLSGQGDQPQHF. In DNA form, the CDR3 reads TGTGCCAGCAGTTTATCGGGACAGGGCGATCAGCCCCAGCATTTT.